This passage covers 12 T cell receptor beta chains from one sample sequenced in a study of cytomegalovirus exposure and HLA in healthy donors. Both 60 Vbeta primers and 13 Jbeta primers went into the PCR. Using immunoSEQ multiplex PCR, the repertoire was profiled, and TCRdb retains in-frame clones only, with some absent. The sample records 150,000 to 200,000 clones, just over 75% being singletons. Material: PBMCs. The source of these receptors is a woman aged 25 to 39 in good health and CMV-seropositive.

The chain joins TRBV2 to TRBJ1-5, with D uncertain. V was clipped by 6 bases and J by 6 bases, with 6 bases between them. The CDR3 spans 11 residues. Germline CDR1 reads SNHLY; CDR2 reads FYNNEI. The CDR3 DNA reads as TGTGCCAGCAGGGAGGGTCAGCCCCAGCATTTT. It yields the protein CASREGQPQHF.

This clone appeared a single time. This CDR3 reads CASSRGQSNQPQHF. For the CDR3, the DNA is TGTGCCAGCTCTAGAGGACAGTCCAATCAGCCCCAGCATTTT. The chain carries TRBV9 and TRBJ1-5, with D maybe TRBD1 (6 bases). V was shortened by 7 bases and J by 3 bases, with 14 bases between the two germline ends. Germline V CDR1 and CDR2: SGDLS, YYNGEE. CDR3 length: 14 amino acids.

CDR3 protein: CASNGLIEDTGELFF. The DNA for the CDR3 is TGTGCCAGCAATGGCCTCATAGAGGACACCGGGGAGCTGTTTTTT. The chain joins TRBV28 to TRBJ2-2; D not resolved. Germline CDR1 reads MDHEN; CDR2 reads SYDVKM. Trimming pared 7 bases from V and 3 bases from J, leaving 15 bases between. The CDR3 covers 15 residues. Supplemented by reference TRBV28 and TRBJ2-2, the full variable domain reads DVKVTQSSRYLVKRTGEKVFLECVQDMDHENMFWYRQDPGLGLRLIYFSYDVKMKEKGDIPEGYSVSREKKERFSLILESASTNQTSMYLCASNGLIEDTGELFFGEGSRLTVL.

CDR3 DNA: TGCGCCAGCAGCTTGGCACAGGGCTTTACTGGAAACACCATATATTTT. Its protein product is CASSLAQGFTGNTIYF. The chain recombines TRBV5-1 with TRBJ1-3; a possible D gene is TRBD1 (6 bases). The V end lost 0 bases, the J end lost 2 bases, and 12 bases lay between the germline ends. This CDR3 spans 16 amino acids. Germline assignment: CDR1 SGHRS and CDR2 YFSETQ.

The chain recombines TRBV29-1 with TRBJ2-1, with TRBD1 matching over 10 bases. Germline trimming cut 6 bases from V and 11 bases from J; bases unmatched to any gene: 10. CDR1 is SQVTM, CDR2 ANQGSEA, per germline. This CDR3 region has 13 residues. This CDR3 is CSVGTGERRKQFF. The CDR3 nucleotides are TGCAGCGTGGGGACAGGGGAACGTAGAAAGCAGTTCTTC.

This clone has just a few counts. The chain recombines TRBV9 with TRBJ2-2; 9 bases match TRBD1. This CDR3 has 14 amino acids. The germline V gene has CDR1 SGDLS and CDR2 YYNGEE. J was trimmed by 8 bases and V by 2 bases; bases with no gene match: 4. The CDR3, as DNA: TGTGCCAGCAGCGTGACAGGGGGGCTGGGGGAGCTGTTTTTT. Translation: CASSVTGGLGELFF.

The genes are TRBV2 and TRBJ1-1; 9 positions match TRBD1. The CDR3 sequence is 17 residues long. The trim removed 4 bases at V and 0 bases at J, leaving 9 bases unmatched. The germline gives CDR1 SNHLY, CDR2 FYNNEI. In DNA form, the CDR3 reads TGTGCCAGCAGTGGAGAACAGGGGGCAACCATGAACACTGAAGCTTTCTTT. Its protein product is CASSGEQGATMNTEAFF.

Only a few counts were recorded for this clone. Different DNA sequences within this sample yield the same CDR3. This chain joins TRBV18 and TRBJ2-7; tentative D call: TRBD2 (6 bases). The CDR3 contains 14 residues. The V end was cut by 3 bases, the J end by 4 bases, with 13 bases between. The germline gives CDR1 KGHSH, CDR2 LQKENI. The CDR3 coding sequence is TGTGCCAGCTCACCCAGGACGGGGGATTACGAGCAGTACTTC. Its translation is CASSPRTGDYEQYF.

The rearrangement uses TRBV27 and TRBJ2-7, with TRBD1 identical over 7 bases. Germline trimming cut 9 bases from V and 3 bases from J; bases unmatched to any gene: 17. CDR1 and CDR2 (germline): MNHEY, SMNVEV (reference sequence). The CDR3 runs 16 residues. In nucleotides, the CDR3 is TGTGCCAGTCGTGTCTTGTTCGGGACAGTTAACTACGAGCAGTACTTC. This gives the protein CASRVLFGTVNYEQYF.

As DNA, the CDR3 is TGTGCCAGCTCATCAAACCGGGACAGGGGGTCAGATACGCAGTATTTT. It yields the protein CASSSNRDRGSDTQYF. The genes are TRBV18 and TRBJ2-3; 11 positions agree with TRBD1. Trimming cost V 5 bases and J 4 bases; bases outside gene matches: 8. CDR1 KGHSH and CDR2 LQKENI come from the germline V gene. This CDR3 has 16 amino acids.

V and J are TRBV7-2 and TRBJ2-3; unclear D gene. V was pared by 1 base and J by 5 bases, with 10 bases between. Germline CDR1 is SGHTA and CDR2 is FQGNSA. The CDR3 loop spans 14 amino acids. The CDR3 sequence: CASSLVNPIDTQYF. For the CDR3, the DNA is TGTGCCAGCAGCTTAGTAAACCCTATAGATACGCAGTATTTT.

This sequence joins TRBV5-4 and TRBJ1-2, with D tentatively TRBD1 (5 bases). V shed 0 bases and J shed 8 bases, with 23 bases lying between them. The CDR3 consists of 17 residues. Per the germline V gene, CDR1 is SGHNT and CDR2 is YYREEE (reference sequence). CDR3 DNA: TGTGCCAGCAGCTTGGAAGGACGGAGGGACTTTAAGAAAGGCTACACCTTC. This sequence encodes CASSLEGRRDFKKGYTF.